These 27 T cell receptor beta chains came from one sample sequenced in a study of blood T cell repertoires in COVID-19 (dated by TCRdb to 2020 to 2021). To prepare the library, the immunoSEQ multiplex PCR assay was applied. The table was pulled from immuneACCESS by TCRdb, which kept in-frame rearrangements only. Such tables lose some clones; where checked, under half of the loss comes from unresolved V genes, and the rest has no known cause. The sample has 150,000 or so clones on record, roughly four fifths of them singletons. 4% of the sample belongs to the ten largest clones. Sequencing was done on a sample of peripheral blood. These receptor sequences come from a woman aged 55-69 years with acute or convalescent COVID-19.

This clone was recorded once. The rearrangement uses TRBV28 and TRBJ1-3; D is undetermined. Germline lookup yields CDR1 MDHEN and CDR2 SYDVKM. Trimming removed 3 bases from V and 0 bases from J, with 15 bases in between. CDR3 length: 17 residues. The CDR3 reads CASSLTSGLTSGNTIYF. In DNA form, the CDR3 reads TGTGCCAGCAGTTTGACCTCCGGACTGACCTCTGGAAACACCATATATTTT.

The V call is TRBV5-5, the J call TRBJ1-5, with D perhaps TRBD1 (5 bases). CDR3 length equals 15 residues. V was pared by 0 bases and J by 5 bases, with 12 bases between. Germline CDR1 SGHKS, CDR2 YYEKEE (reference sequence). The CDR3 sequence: CASSLGSGGDQPQHF. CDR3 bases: TGTGCCAGCAGCTTGGGGTCCGGGGGTGATCAGCCCCAGCATTTT.

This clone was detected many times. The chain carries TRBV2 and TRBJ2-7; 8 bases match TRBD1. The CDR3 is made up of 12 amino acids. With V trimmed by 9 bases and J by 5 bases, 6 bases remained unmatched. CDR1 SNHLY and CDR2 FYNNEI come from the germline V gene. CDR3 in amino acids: CARTGTGNEQYF. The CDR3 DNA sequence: TGTGCCAGAACCGGGACAGGAAACGAGCAGTACTTC.

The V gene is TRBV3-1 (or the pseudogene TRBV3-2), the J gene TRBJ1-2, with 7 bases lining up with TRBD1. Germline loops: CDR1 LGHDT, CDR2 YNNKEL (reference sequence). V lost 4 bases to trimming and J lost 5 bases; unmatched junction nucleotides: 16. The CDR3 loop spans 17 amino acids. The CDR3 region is CASSPRGGGAGRYGYTF. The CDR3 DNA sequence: TGTGCCAGCAGCCCACGAGGAGGGGGCGCAGGAAGGTATGGCTACACCTTC.

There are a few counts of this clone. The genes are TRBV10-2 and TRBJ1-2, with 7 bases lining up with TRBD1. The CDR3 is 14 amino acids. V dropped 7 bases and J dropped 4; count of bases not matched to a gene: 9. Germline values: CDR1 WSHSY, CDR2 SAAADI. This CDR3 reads CASMSEQGIYGYTF. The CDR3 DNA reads TGCGCCAGCATGTCCGAACAGGGGATCTATGGCTACACCTTC.

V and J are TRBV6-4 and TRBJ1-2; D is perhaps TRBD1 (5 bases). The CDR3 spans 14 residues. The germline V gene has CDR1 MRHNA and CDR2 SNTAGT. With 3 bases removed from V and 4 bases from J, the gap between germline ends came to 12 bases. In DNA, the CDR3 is TGTGCCAGCAGTGAGGACAACCCTCCCTATGGCTACACCTTC. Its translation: CASSEDNPPYGYTF.

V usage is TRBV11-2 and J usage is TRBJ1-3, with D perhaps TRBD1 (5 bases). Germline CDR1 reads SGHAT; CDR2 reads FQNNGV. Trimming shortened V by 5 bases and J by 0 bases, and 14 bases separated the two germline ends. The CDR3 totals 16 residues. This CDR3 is CASSATTASSGNTIYF. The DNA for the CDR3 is TGTGCCAGCAGCGCGACGACAGCTAGCTCTGGAAACACCATATATTTT.

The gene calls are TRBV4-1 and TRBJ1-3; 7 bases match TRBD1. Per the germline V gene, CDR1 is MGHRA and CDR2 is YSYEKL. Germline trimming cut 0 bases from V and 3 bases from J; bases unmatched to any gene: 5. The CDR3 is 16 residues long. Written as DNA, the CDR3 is TGCGCCAGCAGCCAAGAGGCAGGGGGGTTTGGAAACACCATATATTTT. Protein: CASSQEAGGFGNTIYF.

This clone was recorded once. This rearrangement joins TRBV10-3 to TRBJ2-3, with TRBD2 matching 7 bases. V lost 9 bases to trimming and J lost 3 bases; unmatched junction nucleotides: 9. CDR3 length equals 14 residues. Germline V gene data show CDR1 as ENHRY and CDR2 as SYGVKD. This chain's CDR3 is CAITGRRGTDTQYF. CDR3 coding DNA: TGTGCCATTACCGGGCGGCGGGGGACAGATACGCAGTATTTT.

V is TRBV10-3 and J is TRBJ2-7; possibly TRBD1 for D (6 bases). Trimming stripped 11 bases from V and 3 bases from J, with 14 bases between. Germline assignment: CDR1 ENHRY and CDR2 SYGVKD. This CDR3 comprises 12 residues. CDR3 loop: CAGGTGYYEQYF. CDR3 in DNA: TGTGCCGGGGGAACAGGGTACTACGAGCAGTACTTC.

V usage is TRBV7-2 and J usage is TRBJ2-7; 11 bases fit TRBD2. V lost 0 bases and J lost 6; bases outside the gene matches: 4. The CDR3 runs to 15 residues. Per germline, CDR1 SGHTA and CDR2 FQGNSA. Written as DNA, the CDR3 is TGTGCCAGCAGCTTAGCGATAGCGGGAGGGTCCGAGCAGTACTTC. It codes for CASSLAIAGGSEQYF.

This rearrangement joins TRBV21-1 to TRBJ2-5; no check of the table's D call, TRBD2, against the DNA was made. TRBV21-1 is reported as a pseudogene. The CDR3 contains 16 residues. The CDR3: CASSKARLDTQETQYF. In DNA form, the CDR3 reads TGTGCCAGCAGCAAAGCGAGGTTGGATACCCAAGAGACCCAGTACTTC.

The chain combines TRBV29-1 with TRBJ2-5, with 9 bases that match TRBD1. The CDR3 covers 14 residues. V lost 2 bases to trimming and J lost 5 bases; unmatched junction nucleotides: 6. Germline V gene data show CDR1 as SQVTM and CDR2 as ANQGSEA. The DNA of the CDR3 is TGCAGCGTTGAAACACAGGGGGCATGGGAGACCCAGTACTTC. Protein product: CSVETQGAWETQYF.

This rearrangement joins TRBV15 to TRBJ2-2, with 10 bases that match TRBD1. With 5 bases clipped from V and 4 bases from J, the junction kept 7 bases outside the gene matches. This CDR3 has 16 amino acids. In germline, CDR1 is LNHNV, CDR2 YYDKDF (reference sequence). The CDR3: CATSPDRGQVTGELFF. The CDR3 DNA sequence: TGTGCCACCAGCCCCGACAGGGGGCAGGTCACCGGGGAGCTGTTTTTT.

The CDR3: CASSRKGTGVPPLHF. In DNA, the CDR3 is TGTGCCAGCAGCCGGAAGGGGACAGGGGTTCCACCCCTCCACTTT. V gene TRBV6-5 combines with J gene TRBJ1-6, with 10 bases fitting TRBD1. J was trimmed by 11 bases and V by 6 bases; bases with no gene match: 10. Germline values: CDR1 MNHEY, CDR2 SVGAGI. The length of the CDR3 is 15 residues.

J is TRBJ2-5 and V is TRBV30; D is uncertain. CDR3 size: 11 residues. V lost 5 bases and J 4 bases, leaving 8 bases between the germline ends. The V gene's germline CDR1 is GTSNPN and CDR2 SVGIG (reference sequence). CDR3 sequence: CAWGLLETQYF. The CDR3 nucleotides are TGTGCCTGGGGGTTACTAGAGACCCAGTACTTC.

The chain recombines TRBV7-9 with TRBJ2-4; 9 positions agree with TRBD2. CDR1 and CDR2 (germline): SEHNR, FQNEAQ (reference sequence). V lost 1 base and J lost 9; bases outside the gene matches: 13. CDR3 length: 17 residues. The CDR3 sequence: CASSLGSLAGKWGIQYF. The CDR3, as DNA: TGTGCCAGCAGCTTAGGGAGCCTAGCGGGAAAGTGGGGCATTCAGTACTTC.

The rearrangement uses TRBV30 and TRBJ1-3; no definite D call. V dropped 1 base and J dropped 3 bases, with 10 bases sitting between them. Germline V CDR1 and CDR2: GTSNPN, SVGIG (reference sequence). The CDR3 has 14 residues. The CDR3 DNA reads TGTGCCTGGAGTGGAGGGCATCTTGGAAACACCATATATTTT. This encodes CAWSGGHLGNTIYF.

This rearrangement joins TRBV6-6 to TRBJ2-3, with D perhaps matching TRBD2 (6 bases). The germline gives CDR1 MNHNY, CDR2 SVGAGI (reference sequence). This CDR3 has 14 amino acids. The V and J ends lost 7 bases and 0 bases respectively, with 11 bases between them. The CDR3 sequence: CASIAGTSTDTQYF. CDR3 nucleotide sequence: TGTGCCAGCATCGCCGGGACTAGCACAGATACGCAGTATTTT.

CDR3 region: CASSLRQLAGTNTQYF. The CDR3 bases are TGTGCCAGCAGCTTACGACAGCTAGCGGGAACGAATACGCAGTATTTT. V gene TRBV7-3 combines with J gene TRBJ2-3; 9 bases align to TRBD2. The V and J ends lost 2 bases and 7 bases, in that order; junction bases with no gene match: 10. The CDR3 loop spans 16 amino acids. CDR1 and CDR2 from the germline V gene are SGHTA and FQGTGA.

The DNA of the CDR3 is TGCGCCAGCAGTGAGATCGGTAGCCGTACCTACAATGAGCAGTTCTTC. It codes for CASSEIGSRTYNEQFF. V usage is TRBV10-1 and J usage is TRBJ2-1; no firm D call. Germline values: CDR1 WNHNN, CDR2 SYGVQD (reference sequence). V lost 2 bases to trimming and J lost 2 bases, with 13 bases between them. The CDR3 is 16 amino acids.

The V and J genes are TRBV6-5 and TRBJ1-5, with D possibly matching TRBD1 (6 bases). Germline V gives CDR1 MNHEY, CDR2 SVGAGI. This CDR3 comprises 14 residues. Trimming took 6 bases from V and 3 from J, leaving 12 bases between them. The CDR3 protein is CASRLGQLNQPQHF. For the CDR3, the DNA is TGTGCCAGCAGGCTAGGACAGCTCAATCAGCCCCAGCATTTT.

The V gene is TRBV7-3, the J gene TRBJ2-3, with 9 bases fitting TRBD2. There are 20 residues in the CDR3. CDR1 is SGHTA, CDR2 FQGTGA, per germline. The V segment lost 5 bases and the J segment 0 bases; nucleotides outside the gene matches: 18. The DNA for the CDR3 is TGTGCCAGCAGCCCCCTTCCTTTCCCTGCTAGCGGGACTAGCACAGATACGCAGTATTTT. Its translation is CASSPLPFPASGTSTDTQYF.

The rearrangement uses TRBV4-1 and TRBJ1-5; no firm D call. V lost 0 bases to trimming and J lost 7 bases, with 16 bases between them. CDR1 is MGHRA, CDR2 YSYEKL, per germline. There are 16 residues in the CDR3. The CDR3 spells CASSQDDRGRGQPQHF. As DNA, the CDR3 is TGCGCCAGCAGCCAAGATGATAGAGGGCGCGGACAGCCCCAGCATTTT.

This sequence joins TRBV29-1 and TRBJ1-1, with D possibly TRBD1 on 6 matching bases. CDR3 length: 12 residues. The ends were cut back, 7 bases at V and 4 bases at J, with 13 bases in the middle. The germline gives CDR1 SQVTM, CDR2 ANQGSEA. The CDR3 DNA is TGCAGCGGAAAGGACAGCGGCACTGAAGCTTTCTTT. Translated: CSGKDSGTEAFF.

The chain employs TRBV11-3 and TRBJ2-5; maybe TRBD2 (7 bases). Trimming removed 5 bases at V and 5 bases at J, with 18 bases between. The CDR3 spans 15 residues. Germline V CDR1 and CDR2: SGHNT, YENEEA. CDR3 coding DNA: TGTGCCAGCAGCCTAAAGGGGGGGCGGAGGGAGACCCAGTACTTC. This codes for CASSLKGGRRETQYF.

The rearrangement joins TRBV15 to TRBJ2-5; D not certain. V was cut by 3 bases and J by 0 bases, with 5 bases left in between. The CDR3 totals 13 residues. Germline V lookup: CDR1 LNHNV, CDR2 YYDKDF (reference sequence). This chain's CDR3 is CATSREYQETQYF. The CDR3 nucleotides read TGTGCCACCAGCAGGGAGTACCAAGAGACCCAGTACTTC.